These 6 T cell receptor beta chains came from one sample sequenced in a study of T cell repertoires in cytomegalovirus infection. From the reads, TCRdb called clonotypes with MiXCR, one entry per CDR3 protein. The sample has roughly 230,000 distinct CDR3 sequences; over 15% are singletons. The sample comprised CD8+ T cells from PBMCs. These receptors all come from a human donor in good health (CMV status not recorded). Some clones in this sample may be carry-over from other donors' samples.

The rearrangement uses TRBV27 and TRBJ1-1; TRBD1 matches 7 bases. V was clipped by 6 bases and J by 11 bases; unmatched bases: 9. Germline values: CDR1 MNHEY, CDR2 SMNVEV (reference sequence). The CDR3 is 12 residues long. CDR3 residues: CASSPTGLGAFF. The CDR3 DNA is TGTGCCAGCAGCCCGACAGGGTTAGGCGCTTTCTTT.

This clonotype has just a few counts. This chain connects TRBV7-2 to TRBJ2-1; 9 positions match TRBD2. There are 19 residues in the CDR3. Losses at the gene ends were 5 bases for V and 4 bases for J; bases not matched to a gene: 18. The germline V gene has CDR1 SGHTA and CDR2 FQGNSA. CDR3 bases: TGTGCCAGCAGCAACCAAGTGGTGGCGGGGGGGCATGGTTACAATGAGCAGTTCTTC. It encodes CASSNQVVAGGHGYNEQFF.

The genes are TRBV20-1 and TRBJ1-5; D unclear. CDR1 DFQATT and CDR2 SNEGSKA come from the germline V gene (reference sequence). This CDR3 contains 14 residues. The V and J ends lost 3 bases and 1 base respectively, with 10 bases between them. The CDR3 spells CSARGRASNQPQHF. The CDR3 nucleotides are TGCAGTGCTAGGGGAAGGGCCAGCAATCAGCCCCAGCATTTT.

This clonotype was found a few times. The rearrangement joins TRBV5-1 to TRBJ2-5; D is perhaps TRBD1 (6 bases). The CDR3 consists of 14 residues. Germline CDR1 SGHRS, CDR2 YFSETQ. Trimming cost V 4 bases and J 1 base, with 11 bases left between them. The CDR3 DNA is TGCGCCAGCAGCCCGGGGACATTCCAAGAGACCCAGTACTTC. Its translation: CASSPGTFQETQYF.

The chain employs TRBV29-1 and TRBJ1-1; tentatively, D is TRBD1 (5 bases). Germline-derived CDR1 and CDR2 are SQVTM and ANQGSEA. The CDR3 is 11 residues long. Trimming took 4 bases from V and 8 from J, leaving 11 bases between them. The CDR3 nucleotides read TGCAGCGTTGCGGAGCAGGGAGAAGCTTTCTTT. This encodes CSVAEQGEAFF.

J is TRBJ2-1 and V is TRBV20-1, with D possibly matching TRBD1 (5 bases). The germline V and J ends were trimmed by 2 bases and 3 bases, with 14 bases remaining between them. The CDR3 is 15 amino acids. CDR1 is DFQATT and CDR2 is SNEGSKA in the germline V gene (reference sequence). DNA of the CDR3: TGCAGTGCTAGATTCCCAGGGTTTGGCTACAATGAGCAGTTCTTC. Protein sequence: CSARFPGFGYNEQFF.